The rows below give T cell receptor beta chains drawn from one sample of a study of shared T cell receptors in the human thymus. Assay: immunoSEQ multiplex PCR; the TCRdb copy retains only in-frame clones and omits some. The sample lists hundreds of thousands of clones, 88% occurring once. This sample was also put to use in a study of human thymus T cells.

The sample was thymocytes. Receptor source: a boy younger than two with a congenital heart defect. Each CDR3 is given with its conserved first and last residue. The order of the fields is V gene, clone size, J gene, D gene, CDR3 length, CDR3 protein, CDR3 DNA. D genes are given only for firm matches. Where a row states a size, it is once, few, many or the class of an expanded clone; other rows omit it.

v_call: TRBV5-1
clone_size: .
j_call: TRBJ2-7
d_call: TRBD1
cdr3_length: 14
cdr3_aa: CASSGGTGIYEQYF
cdr3_nt: TGCGCCAGCAGCGGCGGGACAGGGATATACGAGCAGTACTTC

v_call: TRBV11-2
clone_size: .
j_call: TRBJ2-7
d_call: TRBD2
cdr3_length: 14
cdr3_aa: CASSRLANSYEQYF
cdr3_nt: TGTGCCAGCAGCCGACTAGCTAACTCCTACGAGCAGTACTTC

v_call: TRBV27
clone_size: once
j_call: TRBJ2-1
d_call: TRBD1
cdr3_length: 16
cdr3_aa: CASSAYRDSDYNEQFF
cdr3_nt: TGTGCCAGCAGTGCGTACCGGGACAGCGACTACAATGAGCAGTTCTTC

v_call: TRBV28
clone_size: .
j_call: TRBJ2-7
d_call: TRBD1
cdr3_length: 13
cdr3_aa: CASRGQGPYEQYF
cdr3_nt: TGTGCCAGCAGGGGACAGGGACCCTACGAGCAGTACTTC

v_call: TRBV4-3
clone_size: .
j_call: TRBJ2-4
d_call: TRBD2
cdr3_length: 16
cdr3_aa: CASSHGTSGSKNIQYF
cdr3_nt: TGCGCCAGCAGCCATGGAACTAGCGGATCCAAAAACATTCAGTACTTC

v_call: TRBV14
clone_size: .
j_call: TRBJ2-1
d_call: .
cdr3_length: 14
cdr3_aa: CASSQTTRDNEQFF
cdr3_nt: TGTGCCAGCAGCCAGACAACCAGGGACAATGAGCAGTTCTTC

v_call: TRBV18
clone_size: .
j_call: TRBJ1-5
d_call: TRBD1
cdr3_length: 20
cdr3_aa: CASSPGTGRDPFYSNQPQHF
cdr3_nt: TGTGCCAGCTCACCCGGGACAGGGAGGGACCCGTTTTATAGCAATCAGCCCCAGCATTTT

v_call: TRBV9
clone_size: few
j_call: TRBJ2-5
d_call: TRBD2
cdr3_length: 18
cdr3_aa: CASSETLAGRLGQETQYF
cdr3_nt: TGTGCCAGCAGCGAGACACTAGCGGGTAGATTAGGACAAGAGACCCAGTACTTC

v_call: TRBV5-1
clone_size: .
j_call: TRBJ2-7
d_call: TRBD1
cdr3_length: 15
cdr3_aa: CASSVHRGSSYEQYF
cdr3_nt: TGCGCCAGCAGCGTACACAGGGGGTCCTCCTACGAGCAGTACTTC

v_call: TRBV13
clone_size: once
j_call: TRBJ2-1
d_call: .
cdr3_length: 14
cdr3_aa: CASSLGGLTNEQFF
cdr3_nt: TGTGCCAGCAGCTTAGGGGGACTGACTAATGAGCAGTTCTTC

v_call: TRBV27
clone_size: .
j_call: TRBJ2-5
d_call: .
cdr3_length: 15
cdr3_aa: CASSLTSSGQETQYF
cdr3_nt: TGTGCCAGCAGTTTAACTTCCAGCGGCCAAGAGACCCAGTACTTC

v_call: TRBV7-8
clone_size: .
j_call: TRBJ2-5
d_call: .
cdr3_length: 16
cdr3_aa: CASSLEFAEGRETQYF
cdr3_nt: TGTGCCAGCAGCTTAGAGTTTGCGGAGGGACGAGAGACCCAGTACTTC

v_call: TRBV28
clone_size: .
j_call: TRBJ2-3
d_call: .
cdr3_length: 16
cdr3_aa: CASSSRGGNCTDTQYF
cdr3_nt: TGTGCCAGCAGTTCCCGGGGCGGGAATTGCACAGATACGCAGTATTTT

v_call: TRBV19
clone_size: .
j_call: TRBJ2-7
d_call: .
cdr3_length: 14
cdr3_aa: CATEERTPPYEQYF
cdr3_nt: TGTGCCACCGAAGAACGGACTCCCCCCTACGAGCAGTACTTC

v_call: TRBV4-3
clone_size: few
j_call: TRBJ2-7
d_call: TRBD2
cdr3_length: 15
cdr3_aa: CASTNGLAGGYEQYF
cdr3_nt: TGCGCCAGCACCAACGGACTAGCGGGAGGCTACGAGCAGTACTTC

v_call: TRBV4-1
clone_size: .
j_call: TRBJ2-5
d_call: .
cdr3_length: 17
cdr3_aa: CASSQGGTLLLQETQYF
cdr3_nt: TGCGCCAGCAGCCAAGGGGGGACTTTACTTCTCCAAGAGACCCAGTACTTC

v_call: TRBV27
clone_size: .
j_call: TRBJ1-1
d_call: TRBD1
cdr3_length: 12
cdr3_aa: CASSRGTGEAFF
cdr3_nt: TGTGCCAGCAGTAGGGGGACAGGTGAAGCTTTCTTT

v_call: TRBV10-3
clone_size: .
j_call: TRBJ2-1
d_call: .
cdr3_length: 17
cdr3_aa: CAISEFPHGDSGNEQFF
cdr3_nt: TGTGCCATCAGTGAGTTTCCTCACGGGGATAGCGGCAATGAGCAGTTCTTC

v_call: TRBV18
clone_size: once
j_call: TRBJ1-2
d_call: TRBD1
cdr3_length: 15
cdr3_aa: CASSPWAQGDDGYTF
cdr3_nt: TGTGCCAGCTCACCATGGGCGCAGGGGGACGATGGCTACACCTTC

v_call: TRBV4-2
clone_size: .
j_call: TRBJ2-1
d_call: TRBD2
cdr3_length: 20
cdr3_aa: CASSQDASRLAGGGRDEQFF
cdr3_nt: TGTGCCAGCAGCCAAGATGCGAGCCGGCTAGCGGGAGGCGGGAGGGATGAGCAGTTCTTC

v_call: TRBV7-9
clone_size: .
j_call: TRBJ1-2
d_call: TRBD1
cdr3_length: 13
cdr3_aa: CASSSTGGLSYTF
cdr3_nt: TGTGCCAGCAGCTCCACAGGGGGTCTAAGCTACACCTTC

v_call: TRBV4-2
clone_size: .
j_call: TRBJ2-2
d_call: .
cdr3_length: 15
cdr3_aa: CASSPREGGTGELFF
cdr3_nt: TGTGCCAGCAGCCCCAGGGAAGGGGGCACCGGGGAGCTGTTTTTT

v_call: TRBV30
clone_size: .
j_call: TRBJ1-1
d_call: .
cdr3_length: 9
cdr3_aa: CAAIDEAFF
cdr3_nt: TGTGCCGCGATCGATGAAGCTTTCTTT

v_call: TRBV5-6
clone_size: .
j_call: TRBJ2-1
d_call: .
cdr3_length: 13
cdr3_aa: CASSLDYYNEQFF
cdr3_nt: TGTGCCAGCAGCTTGGACTACTACAATGAGCAGTTCTTC

v_call: TRBV30
clone_size: .
j_call: TRBJ2-2
d_call: TRBD2
cdr3_length: 18
cdr3_aa: CAWPPPSTSGPNTGELFF
cdr3_nt: TGTGCCTGGCCTCCCCCCTCCACTAGCGGGCCAAACACCGGGGAGCTGTTTTTT

v_call: TRBV7-9
clone_size: .
j_call: TRBJ2-5
d_call: .
cdr3_length: 14
cdr3_aa: CASSLEASAETQYF
cdr3_nt: TGTGCCAGCAGCTTAGAGGCTAGCGCGGAGACCCAGTACTTC

v_call: TRBV4-3
clone_size: .
j_call: TRBJ2-2
d_call: TRBD2
cdr3_length: 19
cdr3_aa: CASSQDYAAGGTNTGELFF
cdr3_nt: TGCGCCAGCAGCCAAGATTATGCGGCGGGGGGTACGAACACCGGGGAGCTGTTTTTT

v_call: TRBV4-2
clone_size: .
j_call: TRBJ2-5
d_call: TRBD2
cdr3_length: 17
cdr3_aa: CASSRSLAGGPSETQYF
cdr3_nt: TGTGCCAGCAGCCGGAGCCTAGCGGGAGGGCCCTCAGAGACCCAGTACTTC

v_call: TRBV4-2
clone_size: .
j_call: TRBJ1-5
d_call: .
cdr3_length: 16
cdr3_aa: CASSPSRGGGNQPQHF
cdr3_nt: TGTGCCAGCAGTCCCTCGAGGGGAGGGGGCAATCAGCCCCAGCATTTT

v_call: TRBV11-2
clone_size: .
j_call: TRBJ2-7
d_call: TRBD2
cdr3_length: 17
cdr3_aa: CASSLDRWGPGGYEQYF
cdr3_nt: TGTGCCAGCAGCTTAGATAGGTGGGGGCCGGGAGGGTACGAGCAGTACTTC

v_call: TRBV11-3
clone_size: .
j_call: TRBJ1-2
d_call: TRBD1
cdr3_length: 14
cdr3_aa: CASSTSTGGYGYTF
cdr3_nt: TGTGCCAGCAGCACCTCGACAGGGGGGTATGGCTACACCTTC

v_call: TRBV13
clone_size: .
j_call: TRBJ2-5
d_call: .
cdr3_length: 14
cdr3_aa: CASKQEKGVETQYF
cdr3_nt: TGTGCCAGCAAGCAGGAGAAGGGAGTAGAGACCCAGTACTTC

v_call: TRBV28
clone_size: .
j_call: TRBJ1-1
d_call: .
cdr3_length: 14
cdr3_aa: CASSLNDRNTEAFF
cdr3_nt: TGTGCCAGCAGTTTAAACGACAGGAACACTGAAGCTTTCTTT

v_call: TRBV4-3
clone_size: .
j_call: TRBJ2-1
d_call: TRBD1
cdr3_length: 18
cdr3_aa: CASSQGYRGAYSYNEQFF
cdr3_nt: TGCGCCAGCAGCCAAGGGTACAGGGGGGCATACTCCTACAATGAGCAGTTCTTC

v_call: TRBV30
clone_size: .
j_call: TRBJ2-7
d_call: TRBD2
cdr3_length: 18
cdr3_aa: CAWRAALAGARAAYEQYF
cdr3_nt: TGTGCCTGGAGGGCTGCACTAGCGGGAGCTCGTGCGGCCTACGAGCAGTACTTC

v_call: TRBV27
clone_size: .
j_call: TRBJ2-6
d_call: TRBD2
cdr3_length: 20
cdr3_aa: CASSPPAQDAGVAGANVLTF
cdr3_nt: TGTGCCAGCAGTCCTCCTGCCCAAGATGCGGGAGTGGCTGGGGCCAACGTCCTGACTTTC

v_call: TRBV7-9
clone_size: once
j_call: TRBJ2-1
d_call: TRBD1
cdr3_length: 18
cdr3_aa: CASSLVRDRGRVSNEQFF
cdr3_nt: TGTGCCAGCAGCTTAGTCCGGGACAGGGGGCGCGTAAGCAATGAGCAGTTCTTC

v_call: TRBV4-3
clone_size: .
j_call: TRBJ2-1
d_call: .
cdr3_length: 16
cdr3_aa: CASSQDNDDGGNEQFF
cdr3_nt: TGCGCCAGCAGCCAAGATAACGATGACGGGGGCAATGAGCAGTTCTTC

v_call: TRBV4-3
clone_size: .
j_call: TRBJ2-1
d_call: TRBD1
cdr3_length: 15
cdr3_aa: CASSQDLAGGNEQFF
cdr3_nt: TGCGCCAGCAGCCAAGATTTGGCAGGGGGCAATGAGCAGTTCTTC

v_call: TRBV4-3
clone_size: .
j_call: TRBJ1-2
d_call: .
cdr3_length: 14
cdr3_aa: CASSRDQEAYGYTF
cdr3_nt: TGCGCCAGCAGCCGGGATCAGGAGGCCTATGGCTACACCTTC

v_call: TRBV6-1
clone_size: .
j_call: TRBJ1-2
d_call: TRBD1
cdr3_length: 16
cdr3_aa: CASSASGTGDNYGYTF
cdr3_nt: TGTGCCAGCAGTGCGAGCGGGACAGGGGATAACTATGGCTACACCTTC

v_call: TRBV5-1
clone_size: .
j_call: TRBJ2-2
d_call: .
cdr3_length: 17
cdr3_aa: CASSLKLASRNTGELFF
cdr3_nt: TGCGCCAGCAGCTTGAAGTTGGCTAGCCGTAACACCGGGGAGCTGTTTTTT

v_call: TRBV5-1
clone_size: .
j_call: TRBJ1-3
d_call: .
cdr3_length: 14
cdr3_aa: CASSACPQGHTIYF
cdr3_nt: TGCGCCAGCAGCGCCTGTCCCCAGGGCCACACCATATATTTT

v_call: TRBV27
clone_size: .
j_call: TRBJ1-1
d_call: .
cdr3_length: 14
cdr3_aa: CASSYLGGFTEAFF
cdr3_nt: TGTGCCAGCAGTTACCTAGGGGGATTCACTGAAGCTTTCTTT

v_call: TRBV25-1
clone_size: .
j_call: TRBJ2-5
d_call: TRBD1
cdr3_length: 16
cdr3_aa: CASSGGRDRGIETQYF
cdr3_nt: TGTGCCAGCAGTGGAGGTCGGGACAGGGGGATAGAGACCCAGTACTTC

v_call: TRBV11-3
clone_size: .
j_call: TRBJ2-1
d_call: TRBD2
cdr3_length: 15
cdr3_aa: CASSLESGRGSGQFF
cdr3_nt: TGTGCCAGCAGCTTAGAAAGCGGGAGGGGGTCTGGGCAGTTCTTC

v_call: TRBV19
clone_size: .
j_call: TRBJ2-7
d_call: TRBD1
cdr3_length: 16
cdr3_aa: CASSPRDREDSYEQYF
cdr3_nt: TGTGCCAGTAGTCCCCGGGACAGGGAAGACTCCTACGAGCAGTACTTC

v_call: TRBV5-6
clone_size: .
j_call: TRBJ2-3
d_call: TRBD1
cdr3_length: 18
cdr3_aa: CASSPPDRDRVRTDTQYF
cdr3_nt: TGTGCCAGCAGCCCACCGGACCGGGACAGGGTACGCACAGATACGCAGTATTTT

v_call: TRBV5-4
clone_size: .
j_call: TRBJ2-1
d_call: TRBD2
cdr3_length: 16
cdr3_aa: CAVPGTSGTSYNEQFF
cdr3_nt: TGTGCCGTCCCGGGGACTAGCGGGACTTCCTACAATGAGCAGTTCTTC

v_call: TRBV5-1
clone_size: few
j_call: TRBJ1-3
d_call: TRBD1
cdr3_length: 16
cdr3_aa: CASSSHPTGSGNTIYF
cdr3_nt: TGCGCCAGCAGCTCACACCCGACAGGGTCTGGAAACACCATATATTTT

v_call: TRBV13
clone_size: .
j_call: TRBJ2-7
d_call: .
cdr3_length: 13
cdr3_aa: CASSRQTGYEQYF
cdr3_nt: TGTGCCAGCAGTCGCCAGACAGGCTACGAGCAGTACTTC

v_call: TRBV27
clone_size: .
j_call: TRBJ2-7
d_call: TRBD1
cdr3_length: 16
cdr3_aa: CASSFRTGVGSYEQYF
cdr3_nt: TGTGCCAGCAGTTTTCGGACAGGGGTGGGGTCCTACGAGCAGTACTTC

v_call: TRBV28
clone_size: .
j_call: TRBJ1-5
d_call: .
cdr3_length: 15
cdr3_aa: CASSLSARGVQPQHF
cdr3_nt: TGTGCCAGCAGTTTATCCGCCAGGGGAGTTCAGCCCCAGCATTTT

v_call: TRBV4-2
clone_size: .
j_call: TRBJ2-4
d_call: TRBD2
cdr3_length: 19
cdr3_aa: CASSQEWERERLAKNIQYF
cdr3_nt: TGTGCCAGCAGCCAAGAGTGGGAGCGGGAGAGACTAGCCAAAAACATTCAGTACTTC

v_call: TRBV6-1
clone_size: .
j_call: TRBJ1-2
d_call: TRBD1
cdr3_length: 16
cdr3_aa: CASREQGANSYYGYTF
cdr3_nt: TGTGCCAGCAGAGAACAGGGGGCCAACTCCTACTATGGCTACACCTTC

v_call: TRBV4-2
clone_size: .
j_call: TRBJ1-5
d_call: .
cdr3_length: 14
cdr3_aa: CASSQATHGEPQHF
cdr3_nt: TGTGCCAGCAGCCAAGCTACGCACGGTGAGCCCCAGCATTTT

v_call: TRBV27
clone_size: .
j_call: TRBJ2-2
d_call: TRBD1
cdr3_length: 17
cdr3_aa: CASSPGDSLANTGELFF
cdr3_nt: TGTGCCAGCAGTCCTGGGGACAGTCTCGCGAACACCGGGGAGCTGTTTTTT